This TCR beta chain was recovered during a study of cytomegalovirus exposure and HLA in healthy donors. V was shortened by 9 bases and J by 7 bases, with 22 bases between the two germline ends. The CDR3 runs to 14 residues. Germline lookup yields CDR1 SGHTA and CDR2 FQGTGA. The PCR was carried out with 60 Vbeta primers and 13 Jbeta primers. Data came from immunoSEQ multiplex PCR; TCRdb stores just in-frame clones and leaves some out. Seen here are 100,000 to 150,000 clones, 65% to 80% observed once, and the top ten hold under 3%. The source is a woman in her forties in good health and CMV-seropositive. Material: PBMCs. The rearrangement joins TRBV7-3 to TRBJ2-7; D gene uncertain. For the CDR3, the DNA is TGTGCCAGTTCCGGTAGCTCCGGTTTAAGAGAGCAGTACTTC. As protein: CASSGSSGLREQYF.